This T cell receptor beta chain was sequenced for a study of cytomegalovirus exposure and HLA in healthy donors. The CDR3 is 16 residues long. V was pared by 5 bases and J by 1 base, with 7 bases of the junction left unmatched. Germline CDR1 is MNHNY and CDR2 is SVGAGI (reference sequence). The PCR used 60 Vbeta and 13 Jbeta primers. Assay used: immunoSEQ multiplex PCR; TCRdb lists only in-frame clones, some missing. Recorded for this sample: under 130,000 clones. The clonotype comes from a man between 40 and 49 years old in good health and CMV-seronegative. Material: PBMCs. The V call is TRBV6-6, the J call TRBJ1-4; 7 bases are shared with TRBD1. The CDR3 protein is CASSTQRQGTNEKLFF. CDR3 coding DNA: TGTGCCAGCAGTACCCAGCGACAGGGAACTAATGAAAAACTGTTTTTT.